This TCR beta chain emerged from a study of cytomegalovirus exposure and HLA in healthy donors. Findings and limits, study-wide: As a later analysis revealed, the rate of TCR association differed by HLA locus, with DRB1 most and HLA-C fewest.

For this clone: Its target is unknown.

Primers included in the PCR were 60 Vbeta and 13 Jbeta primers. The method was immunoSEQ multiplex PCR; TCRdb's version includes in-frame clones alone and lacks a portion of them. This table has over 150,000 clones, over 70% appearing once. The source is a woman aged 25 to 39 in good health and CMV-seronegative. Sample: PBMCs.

CDR3 residues: CASSLGLAGADYNEQFF. The CDR3 nucleotides are TGTGCCAGCAGCTTAGGACTAGCGGGAGCCGACTACAATGAGCAGTTCTTC. This sequence joins TRBV9 and TRBJ2-1; TRBD2 aligns across 13 bases. CDR3 length equals 17 residues. In germline, CDR1 is SGDLS, CDR2 YYNGEE. Trimming took 4 bases from V and 3 from J; bases not matched to a gene: 7.